This T cell receptor (beta chain) appears in the sequencing data of a study of T-cell reconstitution after alpha-beta-depleted transplantation in children. The junction had 4 bases not matched to a gene; V was cut back by 1 base and J by 8 bases. The CDR3 runs 14 residues. In germline, CDR1 is SGHTA, CDR2 FQGNSA. Unique molecular identifiers tagged the TCRbeta library. TCRdb processed the PCR reads anew with MiXCR; each CDR3 protein has one entry. The sample lists over 550,000 distinct CDR3 sequences, about 10% seen once, with approximately 4.1% in the top ten. The TCR was taken from a human donor who donated a stem cell graft to a child with acute myeloid leukemia. Sample: PBMCs from the stem cell graft donor, taken from the stem cell graft. V usage is TRBV7-2 and J usage is TRBJ2-3; the match to TRBD1 covers 9 bases. The CDR3 loop is CASSLGGQGVTQYF. CDR3 sequence (DNA): TGTGCCAGCAGCTTAGGGGGACAGGGAGTTACGCAGTATTTT.